Below are 13 T cell receptor beta chains sequenced from a single sample in a study of blood T cells in healthy people across ages. Then a second PCR, running about 6 to 11 cycles, was carried out with a sample-barcoded 5' primer and a J-beta primer mix. TCRdb re-called the 5' RACE reads with MiXCR, one entry per CDR3 protein. The data contain around 820,000 distinct CDR3 sequences, roughly 25% of them singletons. The sample was also reused in another study, on T cells of mothers and their children.

The sequenced material came from blood. The receptors stem from a boy aged 10-17 years in good health.

This clonotype was seen a handful of times. The gene calls are TRBV12-3 or TRBV12-4 and TRBJ2-3; 12 nucleotides align to TRBD2. V shed 4 bases and J 3 bases; nucleotides not matched to a gene: 5. The CDR3 sequence is 16 residues long. The chain's CDR3 is CASSSSGGAGTDTQYF. The CDR3, as DNA: TGTGCCAGCAGTTCTAGCGGGGGGGCTGGGACAGATACGCAGTATTTT.

This clonotype was found a few times. The chain is built from TRBV5-1 and TRBJ2-7, with TRBD1 matching 9 bases. The CDR3 has 15 amino acids. V was pared by 1 base and J by 4 bases, with 6 bases of the junction left unmatched. Germline CDR1 and CDR2: SGHRS and YFSETQ. In nucleotides, the CDR3 is TGCGCCAGCAGCTTGTCTTCGGGACAGGGTTACGAGCAGTACTTC. This sequence encodes CASSLSSGQGYEQYF.

Only a few counts were recorded for this clonotype. The chain carries TRBV2 and TRBJ2-5; D not certain. The J call is in doubt because the DNA end fits TRBJ2-1 better. CDR3 length: 13 residues. Germline CDR1 is SNHLY and CDR2 is FYNNEI. CDR3 in amino acids: CASNRMVPNEQFF. The DNA for the CDR3 is TGTGCCAGTAATAGAATGGTCCCCAATGAGCAGTTCTTC.

This clonotype has only a few counts. The chain uses TRBV15 and TRBJ1-6; possibly TRBD1 for D (6 bases). The V gene's germline CDR1 is LNHNV and CDR2 YYDKDF (reference sequence). V lost 8 bases and J 2 bases, leaving 13 bases between the germline ends. The CDR3 consists of 15 residues. CDR3 in DNA: TGTGCCACCGGCCCGAGGGGGGCCTATAATTCACCCCTCCACTTT. Protein sequence: CATGPRGAYNSPLHF. The variable domain in full, completed from reference TRBV15 and TRBJ1-6, reads DAMVIQNPRYQVTQFGKPVTLSCSQTLNHNVMYWYQQKSSQAPKLLFHYYDKDFNNEADTPDNFQSRRPNTSFCFLDIRSPGLGDTAMYLCATGPRGAYNSPLHFGNGTRLTVT.

J is TRBJ2-1 and V is TRBV11-2; 9 nucleotides align to TRBD2. CDR3 length: 18 amino acids. V was clipped by 9 bases and J by 0 bases; unmatched bases: 15. Germline V gene lookup returns CDR1 SGHAT and CDR2 FQNNGV. CDR3 nucleotides: TGTGCCAGTGGGGGGGGAGGGACTAGCTTTATCTCCTACAATGAGCAGTTCTTC. It translates to CASGGGGTSFISYNEQFF.

This clonotype has only a few counts. The chain is built from TRBV12-3 or TRBV12-4 and TRBJ1-4; D unclear. This CDR3 contains 15 residues. V was trimmed by 5 bases and J by 3 bases, leaving 13 bases between them. The CDR3 sequence is CASSLKGTPNEKLFF. The CDR3 DNA reads as TGTGCCAGCAGTCTTAAGGGAACCCCTAATGAAAAACTGTTTTTT.

This clonotype was seen only a few times. The V call is TRBV27, the J call TRBJ2-3; unclear D gene. This CDR3 is 13 amino acids long. Trimming cost V 7 bases and J 2 bases, with 10 bases left between them. Germline V gene data show CDR1 as MNHEY and CDR2 as SMNVEV (reference sequence). In DNA, the CDR3 is TGTGCCAGCACCACACAAAACACAGATACGCAGTATTTT. Its translation: CASTTQNTDTQYF.

CDR3 sequence reads: CSVEVDQGPPLHF. The DNA of the CDR3 is TGCAGCGTTGAAGTCGATCAGGGGCCACCCCTCCACTTT. J is TRBJ1-6 and V is TRBV29-1; the D gene is possibly TRBD1 (6 bases). CDR3 length: 13 residues. V was clipped by 1 base and J by 11 bases, with 12 bases between them. Germline CDR1 reads SQVTM; CDR2 reads ANQGSEA. Based on the CDR3 plus reference TRBV29-1 and TRBJ1-6, the full variable domain is SAVISQKPSRDICQRGTSLTIQCQVDSQVTMMFWYRQQPGQSLTLIATANQGSEATYESGFVIDKFPISRPNLTFSTLTVSNMSPEDSSIYLCSVEVDQGPPLHFGNGTRLTVT.

A remark on this clonotype: At one of its ends the junction is not consistent with the germline gene, which may arise from a read error. The rearrangement joins TRBV4-3 to TRBJ2-5; TRBD1 matches at 9 bases. The DNA end is more similar to TRBJ2-7, so the J call may be wrong. Looked up from germline, CDR1 is LGHNA and CDR2 is YSLEER. This CDR3 has 15 amino acids. CDR3 amino acids: CTSSQDRGDLYEQYF. CDR3 bases: TGCACCAGCAGCCAGGACAGGGGCGACCTCTACGAGCAGTACTTC.

This chain uses TRBV29-1 with TRBJ1-4; the D gene is possibly TRBD1 (5 bases). Germline values: CDR1 SQVTM, CDR2 ANQGSEA. Deletions cut 6 bases from V and 8 bases from J, with 16 bases between. CDR3 length equals 13 residues. The CDR3: CSVLFLGGEKLFF. For the CDR3, the DNA is TGCAGCGTGCTGTTCCTGGGGGGGGAAAAACTGTTTTTT. Looking up the rest from reference TRBV29-1 and TRBJ1-4 gives the full variable domain: SAVISQKPSRDICQRGTSLTIQCQVDSQVTMMFWYRQQPGQSLTLIATANQGSEATYESGFVIDKFPISRPNLTFSTLTVSNMSPEDSSIYLCSVLFLGGEKLFFGSGTQLSVL.

This clonotype was recorded a few times. Relative to the germline gene, one junction end is altered; a read error may explain this. The chain employs TRBV4-3 and TRBJ2-1, with 8 bases aligning to TRBD2. CDR1 LGHNA and CDR2 YSLEER come from the germline V gene. The length of the CDR3 is 15 residues. As DNA, the CDR3 is TGTGCCAGCAGCCAAGACCTAGCGGGTTACAATGAGCAGTTCTTC. Translation: CASSQDLAGYNEQFF.

Written as DNA, the CDR3 is TGTGCCAGCAGCGATGGGCTAGCGGGAGGTTGGGAGACCCAGTACTTC. Residues: CASSDGLAGGWETQYF. This rearrangement joins TRBV7-3 to TRBJ2-5, with 11 bases lining up with TRBD2. V shed 5 bases and J 5 bases; nucleotides not matched to a gene: 10. The CDR3 runs to 16 residues. The germline gives CDR1 SGHTA, CDR2 FQGTGA.

The rearrangement links TRBV4-3 to TRBJ2-1; the D gene is possibly TRBD1 (6 bases). From germline, CDR1 is LGHNA and CDR2 YSLEER. CDR3 length: 15 amino acids. V shed 0 bases and J shed 7 bases, with 13 bases lying between them. This CDR3 reads CASSQENLGGNEQFF. CDR3 sequence (DNA): TGCGCCAGCAGCCAAGAGAACCTAGGGGGTAATGAGCAGTTCTTC.